This T cell receptor beta chain was recorded in a study of shared clonotypes between healthy human individuals. Study-wide points: Sampling involved blood alone; tissue repertoires likely differ. Generally, naive subsets came out with larger estimated richness than memory subsets.

Notes on this clone: What it binds is unknown.

The donor cohort consisted entirely of Caucasian adults residing in Nashville, Tennessee. Produced via immunoSEQ multiplex PCR; TCRdb's table is partial and in-frame only. The repertoire has about 320,000 clones, roughly 91% of them found once; the top ten carry around 15%. Germline V gives CDR1 SGHAT, CDR2 FQNNGV. The CDR3 contains 13 residues. Trimming pared 2 bases from V and 6 bases from J, leaving 10 bases between. This sequence originates from a man aged 18 to 29 in good health. The sequenced sample was memory CD8+ T cells sorted from blood. Indicated subset: CD45RO+ cells pooled with CCR7-negative TemRA cells. The V gene is TRBV11-2, the J gene TRBJ1-1; D not certain. CDR3 nucleotide sequence: TGTGCCAGCAGCTTACTTAGGTTGGCTGAAGCTTTCTTT. Translation gives CASSLLRLAEAFF.